This T cell receptor beta chain derives from a study of cytomegalovirus exposure and HLA in healthy donors. In this sample, this clone turned up a few times. The antigen remains undetermined. The PCR was carried out with 60 Vbeta primers and 13 Jbeta primers. Some clones are missing from TCRdb's copy, which holds only in-frame ones; the method was immunoSEQ multiplex PCR. This repertoire shows over 100,000 clones, approximately 76% found once; its top ten account for roughly 8%. General study points: The study carried out a later analysis of TCR beta sequences. It associated around 17,000 of them with specific HLA alleles at a false discovery rate of 0.05. Later analysis showed TCR association rates varying by HLA locus, highest for DRB1 and lowest for HLA-C.

Germline CDR1 is MDHEN and CDR2 is SYDVKM. The CDR3 totals 13 residues. Trimming shortened V by 6 bases and J by 3 bases, and 12 bases separated the two germline ends. This chain uses TRBV28 with TRBJ2-7; no reliable D call. The specimen was PBMCs. The sequence was collected from a man in his forties or fifties in good health and CMV-seronegative. CDR3 coding DNA: TGTGCCAGCAGGCGAGATCTCCTCTACGAGCAGTACTTC. It codes for CASRRDLLYEQYF.